The TCR beta chain described here comes from a study of blood T cell repertoires in COVID-19 (TCRdb year 2020). Regarding the research as a whole: The collaborator samples originated in the United States, Italy and Spain and spanned the acute and convalescent phases of COVID-19. Deeply sampled blood TCRbeta repertoires from subjects exposed to, actively infected with, or recovered from COVID-19 were included in the dataset. Where HLA class I and class II types were available, the types were taken from metadata supplied by the sample provider, not from assay-based typing. Sample metadata almost always included a de-identified subject ID, COVID-19 status, age in years and sex. A freely available public database, intended as a resource for researchers studying the immune response to SARS-CoV-2, is where the repertoires were released. The samples were drawn from the first 160 participants of the ongoing ImmuneRACE study and from some 1,300 subjects provided by 6 global collaborators. The prospective study material was composed of cDNA or gDNA derived from T cells, B-cell-depleted T cells, or PBMCs. The study at large found these results: How much clinical and demographic metadata was included differed by source and by participant, and the metadata was provided uncurated.

Germline trimming amounts to 4 bases on V and 4 bases on J, with 13 as the count of junction bases outside the gene matches. Taken from the germline V gene, the CDR1 and CDR2 loops are MDHEN and SYDVKM. Taken from cysteine to phenylalanine, the CDR3 has 19 residues. The retained sequence is limited to the CDR3, 57 bases, with the frame set at the first base. A word on this clone: No antigen is known for it. Base qualities are not recorded, but no much larger clone differs from it by a single base.

Collaborating institutions collected whole blood in K2EDTA tubes following their own protocols. For TCRbeta analysis, collaborator samples were shipped as frozen whole blood, as isolated PBMCs, or as DNA extracted from either sample type. TCRbeta CDR3 regions were amplified from genomic DNA by means of the immunoSEQ Assay, a bias-controlled multiplex PCR. Per the authors' processing: The number of nucleated cells in each sample was estimated by amplification of reference gene primers within the assay. To quantify the absolute abundance of each unique TCRbeta CDR3 rearrangement, sequence reads were collapsed and filtered. For each sample, productive Simpson clonality was calculated as the square root of Simpson's diversity index over productive rearrangements. Not all clones reach the TCRdb copy of this immuneACCESS table, which keeps in-frame sequences only. Checked studies attribute under half of the gap to unresolved V genes and leave the rest unexplained. V and J calls and clone size are copied from that table; D and trimming were computed from the DNA. This sample comprises under 300,000 clones, just under 85% of them detected only once. Around 4% of the sample is in the top ten clones.

This TCR derives from a man between 45 and 60 years old with acute or convalescent COVID-19. The material sequenced was peripheral blood. The rearrangement joined TRBV28 to TRBJ2-5; 15 central nucleotides agree with TRBD2. The nucleotides read TGTGCCAGCAGTTCACGGGGCGCAGGGACTAGCGGGAGGAGAGAGACCCAGTACTTC. Translated, this is CASSSRGAGTSGRRETQYF.